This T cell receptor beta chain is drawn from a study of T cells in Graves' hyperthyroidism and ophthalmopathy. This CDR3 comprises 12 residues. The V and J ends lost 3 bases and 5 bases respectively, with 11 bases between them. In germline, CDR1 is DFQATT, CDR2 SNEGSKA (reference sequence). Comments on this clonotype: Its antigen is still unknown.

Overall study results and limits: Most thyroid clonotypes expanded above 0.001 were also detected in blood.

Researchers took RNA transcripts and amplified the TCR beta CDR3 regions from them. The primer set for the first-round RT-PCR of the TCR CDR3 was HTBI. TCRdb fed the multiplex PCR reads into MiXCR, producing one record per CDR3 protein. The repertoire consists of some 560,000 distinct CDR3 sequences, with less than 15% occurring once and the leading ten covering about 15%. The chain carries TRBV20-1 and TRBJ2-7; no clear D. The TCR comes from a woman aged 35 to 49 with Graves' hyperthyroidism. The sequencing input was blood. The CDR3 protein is CSASFQTDEQYF. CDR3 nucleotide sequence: TGCAGTGCTAGCTTCCAGACGGACGAGCAGTACTTC.